Below, 24 T cell receptor beta chains from the same sample are listed, as sequenced in a study of cytomegalovirus exposure and HLA in healthy donors. Primers: 60 Vbeta forward and 13 Jbeta reverse. This table comes from immunoSEQ multiplex PCR, and its TCRdb copy is limited to in-frame clones, with some not included. Here the sample spans tens of thousands of clones, 65% to 85% being singletons. The sample taken for sequencing was PBMCs. The source of these receptors is a male donor in good health and CMV-seronegative.

The chain carries TRBV5-1 and TRBJ2-4; maybe TRBD1 (5 bases). In germline, CDR1 is SGHRS, CDR2 YFSETQ. V lost 2 bases to trimming and J lost 8 bases, with 14 bases between them. There are 14 residues in the CDR3. CDR3 region: CASSLNRLQDIQYF. Written as DNA, the CDR3 is TGCGCCAGCAGCTTAAACAGGCTGCAAGACATTCAGTACTTC. Filled out from reference TRBV5-1 and TRBJ2-4, the complete variable domain reads KAGVTQTPRYLIKTRGQQVTLSCSPISGHRSVSWYQQTPGQGLQFLFEYFSETQRNKGNFPGRFSGRQFSNSRSEMNVSTLELGDSALYLCASSLNRLQDIQYFGAGTRLSVL.

The chain carries TRBV7-3 and TRBJ2-3; the match to TRBD2 covers 7 bases. The CDR3 length is 16 residues. V lost 1 base, J lost 1 base, and 5 bases stayed unmatched. Germline values: CDR1 SGHTA, CDR2 FQGTGA. The CDR3 DNA reads TGTGCCAGCAGCTTAATGGGGGGGGTCCGCACAGATACGCAGTATTTT. Residues: CASSLMGGVRTDTQYF.

The rearrangement uses TRBV27 and TRBJ1-1, with TRBD1 matching over 8 bases. CDR3 length: 14 residues. J gave up 1 base and V 6 bases, and 4 bases lay outside the gene matches. Germline values: CDR1 MNHEY, CDR2 SMNVEV (reference sequence). The chain's CDR3 is CASSTGGGNTEAFF. The CDR3 nucleotides read TGTGCCAGCAGCACAGGGGGGGGGAACACTGAAGCTTTCTTT.

The rearrangement links TRBV15 to TRBJ2-3, with D hard to call. The germline V gene has CDR1 LNHNV and CDR2 YYDKDF (reference sequence). The CDR3 extends over 17 amino acids. V shed 0 bases and J shed 4 bases, with 17 bases lying between them. The CDR3 region has the DNA TGTGCCACCAGCAGAGATATGGCTAGTCCCGTCCCAGATACGCAGTATTTT. Translated: CATSRDMASPVPDTQYF.

This clone has more than one count but fewer than ten. The DNA of the CDR3 is TGTGCCAGCAGTTTATCGGGGAGGGAAGCTTTCTTT. This sequence encodes CASSLSGREAFF. The rearrangement joins TRBV27 to TRBJ1-1, with D uncertain. Germline CDR1 reads MNHEY; CDR2 reads SMNVEV (reference sequence). Trimming took off 0 bases at V and 8 bases at J, with 7 bases between the two ends. The CDR3 covers 12 residues.

This clone was seen only a few times. The chain is built from TRBV2 and TRBJ2-7; 12 bases align to TRBD2. V was pared by 2 bases and J by 2 bases, with 16 bases of the junction left unmatched. This CDR3 spans 20 amino acids. Germline-derived CDR1 and CDR2 are SNHLY and FYNNEI. Written as DNA, the CDR3 is TGTGCCAGCAGTGAATCGTCAACTGGGACTAGCGGGTTACTTCCCTACGAGCAGTACTTC. It encodes CASSESSTGTSGLLPYEQYF.

In the case of this clone: The junction departs from germline at one end; a sequencing error may be responsible. The chain uses TRBV7-9 and TRBJ2-4; 7 bases fit TRBD1. This CDR3 is built from 15 residues. Per germline, CDR1 SEHNR and CDR2 FQNEAQ (reference sequence). Here the CDR3 reads CSSSSDREAKNIQYF. Written as DNA, the CDR3 is TGTTCCAGCAGCTCCGACAGGGAAGCCAAAAACATTCAGTACTTC.

This clone occurred a few times. The chain has TRBV7-9 and TRBJ2-2; possibly TRBD1 for D (5 bases). Per germline, CDR1 SEHNR and CDR2 FQNEAQ (reference sequence). The CDR3 consists of 13 residues. The V end lost 6 bases, the J end lost 5 bases, and 10 bases lay between the germline ends. CDR3 DNA sequence: TGTGCCAGCAGAGGGCAGGGAACCGGGGAGCTGTTTTTT. The encoded protein is CASRGQGTGELFF.

The chain employs TRBV30 and TRBJ2-5, with 11 bases identical to TRBD2. The trim removed 7 bases at V and 5 bases at J, leaving 9 bases unmatched. The CDR3 is made up of 14 amino acids. Per germline, CDR1 GTSNPN and CDR2 SVGIG (reference sequence). The CDR3 sequence is CASTLAGGRETQYF. CDR3 DNA sequence: TGTGCCTCGACCTTAGCGGGGGGGCGGGAGACCCAGTACTTC.

The genes are TRBV12-5 and TRBJ1-5; D gene ambiguous. The ends were cut back, 6 bases at V and 4 bases at J, with 4 bases in the middle. The CDR3 length is 11 residues. CDR1 LGHNT and CDR2 FRNRAP come from the germline V gene. CDR3 region: CASGPNQPQHF. The DNA for the CDR3 is TGTGCTAGTGGCCCAAATCAGCCCCAGCATTTT.

V usage is TRBV5-1 and J usage is TRBJ2-1; perhaps TRBD2 as D (8 bases). Germline-derived CDR1 and CDR2 are SGHRS and YFSETQ. This CDR3 is 16 amino acids long. Trimming took off 4 bases at V and 6 bases at J, with 20 bases between the two ends. CDR3 DNA: TGCGCCAGCAGCCCCTCCCCAGGGGGACTAGGCAATGAGCAGTTCTTC. Encoded protein: CASSPSPGGLGNEQFF.

The chain links TRBV7-8 to TRBJ2-7; 7 bases match TRBD1. With 1 base clipped from V and 1 base from J, the junction kept 1 base outside the gene matches. Germline-derived CDR1 and CDR2 are SGHVS and FQNEAQ. The CDR3 loop spans 14 amino acids. The CDR3 reads CASSLGTGSYEQYF. In DNA form, the CDR3 reads TGTGCCAGCAGCTTAGGGACAGGTTCCTACGAGCAGTACTTC.

This clone has just a few counts. V gene TRBV5-6 combines with J gene TRBJ2-1, with TRBD1 matching over 9 bases. V dropped 7 bases and J dropped 7; count of bases not matched to a gene: 12. CDR1 and CDR2 from the germline V gene are SGHDT and YYEEEE. The CDR3 length is 15 residues. The CDR3 here is CASGGLGQGRNEQFF. The CDR3 DNA follows: TGTGCCAGCGGAGGACTTGGACAGGGGAGGAATGAGCAGTTCTTC.

The chain has TRBV19 and TRBJ2-1; 14 bases are a match to TRBD2. Germline V gene sequence: CDR1 LNHDA, CDR2 SQIVND (reference sequence). V shed 3 bases and J 8 bases; nucleotides not matched to a gene: 3. This CDR3 has 15 amino acids. The CDR3 sequence is CASSIPGLAGDEQFF. In DNA form, the CDR3 reads TGTGCCAGTAGTATTCCGGGACTAGCGGGGGATGAGCAGTTCTTC.

The rearrangement joins TRBV15 to TRBJ2-1; the match to TRBD1 covers 7 bases. With V trimmed by 0 bases and J by 4 bases, 3 bases remained unmatched. The CDR3 is 15 amino acids. From germline, CDR1 is LNHNV and CDR2 YYDKDF (reference sequence). CDR3 DNA: TGTGCCACCAGCAGAGATCGGGGACAGTACAATGAGCAGTTCTTC. Its protein product is CATSRDRGQYNEQFF.

The genes are TRBV19 and TRBJ2-5; D gene uncertain. Germline values: CDR1 LNHDA, CDR2 SQIVND (reference sequence). The CDR3 runs 13 residues. The V end lost 4 bases, the J end lost 4 bases, and 10 bases lay between the germline ends. The CDR3 DNA follows: TGTGCCAGTAGTAAACCCCCCGGAGAGACCCAGTACTTC. Translating gives CASSKPPGETQYF. The full variable domain, completed using reference TRBV19 and TRBJ2-5, is DGGITQSPKYLFRKEGQNVTLSCEQNLNHDAMYWYRQDPGQGLRLIYYSQIVNDFQKGDIAEGYSVSREKKESFPLTVTSAQKNPTAFYLCASSKPPGETQYFGPGTRLLVL.

J is TRBJ1-4 and V is TRBV2; 9 nucleotides agree with TRBD1. CDR1 is SNHLY and CDR2 is FYNNEI in the germline V gene. The CDR3 has 14 residues. V shed 7 bases and J 5 bases; nucleotides not matched to a gene: 5. The CDR3 reads CASKKGTGNEKLFF. The CDR3, as DNA: TGTGCCAGCAAAAAGGGGACAGGGAATGAAAAACTGTTTTTT.

This clone was recorded only once. The chain uses TRBV2 and TRBJ1-5; D is perhaps TRBD1 (5 bases). CDR1 and CDR2 (germline): SNHLY, FYNNEI. With 2 bases removed from V and 5 bases from J, the gap between germline ends came to 13 bases. The length of the CDR3 is 15 residues. CDR3 sequence reads: CASSERFGGYQPQHF. Here the CDR3 DNA reads TGTGCCAGCAGTGAAAGGTTCGGGGGATATCAGCCCCAGCATTTT.

The CDR3 DNA reads TGTGCCATCAGGACGGGACAGGACCTATCTGGGGCCAACGTCCTGACTTTC. Its translation is CAIRTGQDLSGANVLTF. This rearrangement joins TRBV10-3 to TRBJ2-6; 8 bases are shared with TRBD1. The length of the CDR3 is 17 residues. Germline values: CDR1 ENHRY, CDR2 SYGVKD. J lost 1 base, V lost 6 bases, and 8 bases had no gene match.

The CDR3 region has the DNA TGTGCCAGCAGTTTGCAGGGGTTGGGGAACTATGGCTACACCTTC. Its protein product is CASSLQGLGNYGYTF. The gene calls are TRBV28 and TRBJ1-2; D might be TRBD1 (6 bases). Germline V gene data show CDR1 as MDHEN and CDR2 as SYDVKM. V shed 3 bases and J shed 2 bases, with 13 bases lying between them. There are 15 residues in the CDR3.

The chain has TRBV9 and TRBJ2-1, with 9 bases matching TRBD2. This CDR3 has 14 amino acids. Germline V CDR1 and CDR2: SGDLS, YYNGEE. The junction had 3 bases not matched to a gene; V was cut back by 0 bases and J by 8 bases. CDR3 sequence: CASSVDLAGYEQFF. The CDR3 DNA reads as TGTGCCAGCAGCGTAGATCTAGCGGGGTATGAGCAGTTCTTC.

The chain joins TRBV10-3 to TRBJ1-1, with 9 bases fitting TRBD1. V was clipped by 4 bases and J by 3 bases; unmatched bases: 6. CDR3 size: 15 residues. CDR1 and CDR2 from the germline V gene are ENHRY and SYGVKD. CDR3: CAISGSRDRDTEAFF. The DNA of the CDR3 is TGTGCCATCAGTGGGTCCCGGGACAGGGACACTGAAGCTTTCTTT.

This chain links TRBV5-1 with TRBJ2-1; 13 nucleotides agree with TRBD2. Germline CDR1 SGHRS, CDR2 YFSETQ. The V gene end was trimmed by 0 bases and the J gene end by 4 bases; junction bases not matched to a gene: 4. The CDR3 length is 17 residues. The CDR3 DNA sequence: TGCGCCAGCAGCTTGGGTGGGACTAGCGGGGTGTACAATGAGCAGTTCTTC. It translates to CASSLGGTSGVYNEQFF.

The rearrangement uses TRBV11-2 and TRBJ2-3; 15 bases match TRBD2. V shed 0 bases, J shed 5 bases, and the junction held 9 bases outside the gene matches. CDR1 SGHAT and CDR2 FQNNGV come from the germline V gene. This CDR3 has 19 residues. The CDR3 loop is CASSLDSGLAGGPRDTQYF. CDR3 coding DNA: TGTGCCAGCAGCTTAGATTCCGGACTAGCGGGGGGGCCGAGAGATACGCAGTATTTT.